The 26 T cell receptor beta chains listed next were all sequenced from one sample in a study of cytomegalovirus exposure and HLA in healthy donors. Assay used: immunoSEQ multiplex PCR; TCRdb lists only in-frame clones, some missing. The data show roughly 250,000 clones, nearly 90% seen once. Sequenced sample: PBMCs. Source of these receptors: a woman younger than 30 in good health and CMV-seronegative.

This sequence joins TRBV27 and TRBJ2-2; TRBD1 might be the D (6 bases). The CDR3 consists of 15 residues. CDR1 is MNHEY and CDR2 is SMNVEV in the germline V gene (reference sequence). Trimming took 6 bases from V and 4 from J, leaving 15 bases between them. The CDR3 reads CASRSLGQGTGELFF. The CDR3 DNA sequence: TGTGCCAGCAGAAGCTTGGGACAAGGCACCGGGGAGCTGTTTTTT.

The rearrangement links TRBV28 to TRBJ2-7, with D maybe TRBD1 (5 bases). Germline CDR1 reads MDHEN; CDR2 reads SYDVKM. V was trimmed by 3 bases and J by 6 bases, leaving 12 bases between them. The CDR3 runs 13 residues. This chain's CDR3 is CASSLQGIAEQYV. CDR3 in DNA: TGTGCCAGCAGTTTGCAGGGAATTGCCGAGCAGTACGTC.

The rearrangement uses TRBV5-6 and TRBJ2-2; unclear D gene. Germline assignment: CDR1 SGHDT and CDR2 YYEEEE. V was pared by 0 bases and J by 3 bases, with 6 bases between. CDR3 length: 14 amino acids. Here the CDR3 DNA reads TGTGCCAGCAGCTTGGGGCGGTACACCGGGGAGCTGTTTTTT. Protein sequence: CASSLGRYTGELFF.

V gene TRBV19 combines with J gene TRBJ1-5, with D perhaps TRBD1 (5 bases). Germline V CDR1 and CDR2: LNHDA, SQIVND (reference sequence). The CDR3 is 15 residues long. Trimming removed 7 bases from V and 5 bases from J, with 18 bases in between. CDR3 amino acids: CASNLQRGGDQPQHF. The CDR3 nucleotides read TGTGCCAGTAACCTTCAGCGGGGAGGGGATCAGCCCCAGCATTTT.

The chain links TRBV19 to TRBJ2-3; no firm D call. Germline CDR1 is LNHDA and CDR2 is SQIVND (reference sequence). This CDR3 contains 16 residues. Trimming left V 6 bases short and J 0 bases short, with 16 bases between. This chain's CDR3 is CASSMTPEASTDTQYF. The CDR3 nucleotides are TGTGCCAGTAGCATGACACCTGAAGCTAGCACAGATACGCAGTATTTT.

The genes are TRBV6-5 and TRBJ2-7; no definite D call. The V end was cut by 5 bases, the J end by 1 base, with 12 bases between. The CDR3 extends over 14 amino acids. In germline, CDR1 is MNHEY, CDR2 SVGAGI. This CDR3 reads CASSRTGGSYEQYV. CDR3 nucleotides: TGTGCCAGCAGTCGTACGGGTGGGTCCTACGAGCAGTACGTC.

The chain is built from TRBV7-9 and TRBJ1-1, with 11 bases aligning to TRBD1. The ends lost 6 bases at V and 11 bases at J; junction bases unmatched: 5. The CDR3 covers 12 residues. Germline CDR1 is SEHNR and CDR2 is FQNEAQ (reference sequence). CDR3: CASRAGQGAAFF. In nucleotides, the CDR3 is TGTGCCAGCAGGGCTGGACAGGGGGCGGCTTTCTTT.

This chain uses TRBV9 with TRBJ1-2; D not resolved. V dropped 0 bases and J dropped 6 bases, with 6 bases sitting between them. This CDR3 is built from 12 residues. Germline V gene sequence: CDR1 SGDLS, CDR2 YYNGEE. The CDR3 here is CASSVESDGYTF. CDR3 nucleotides: TGTGCCAGCAGCGTAGAGTCGGATGGCTACACCTTC.

J is TRBJ2-3 and V is TRBV5-8; 9 bases map to TRBD1. The germline gives CDR1 SGHTS, CDR2 YDEGEE. The CDR3 extends over 17 amino acids. V shed 2 bases and J 1 base; nucleotides not matched to a gene: 8. In DNA form, the CDR3 reads TGTGCCAGCAGCTTAGGGGTAACAGGGGGCGGCACAGATACGCAGTATTTT. Translated, it gives CASSLGVTGGGTDTQYF.

V gene TRBV4-1 combines with J gene TRBJ1-1; maybe TRBD1 (6 bases). CDR3 size: 15 residues. In germline, CDR1 is MGHRA, CDR2 YSYEKL. V lost 1 base, J lost 2 bases, and 11 bases lay in between. The CDR3 loop is CASSQADRFNTEAFF. CDR3 coding DNA: TGCGCCAGCAGCCAAGCTGACAGGTTTAACACTGAAGCTTTCTTT.

The genes are TRBV6-5 and TRBJ1-2, with a weak D call TRBD1 (5 bases). The CDR3 extends over 14 amino acids. Germline CDR1 and CDR2: MNHEY and SVGAGI. V was cut by 0 bases and J by 4 bases, with 9 bases left in between. The CDR3 protein is CASSYSGGTYGYTF. DNA for the CDR3: TGTGCCAGCAGTTACTCTGGGGGGACCTATGGCTACACCTTC.

This chain joins TRBV7-8 and TRBJ2-1, with TRBD2 matching over 7 bases. The CDR3 loop spans 16 amino acids. Trimming removed 0 bases from V and 2 bases from J; junction bases left unmatched: 4. Germline V lookup: CDR1 SGHVS, CDR2 FQNEAQ. The CDR3 DNA follows: TGTGCCAGCAGCTTAGCTTCAGCGGGGACCTACAATGAGCAGTTCTTC. It codes for CASSLASAGTYNEQFF.

V is TRBV28 and J is TRBJ2-3; TRBD2 matches 8 bases. Germline assignment: CDR1 MDHEN and CDR2 SYDVKM. V trimming: 2 bases; J trimming: 2 bases; junction bases outside the gene matches: 9. The CDR3 loop spans 17 amino acids. CDR3 nucleotide sequence: TGTGCCAGCAGTTTACTCACTGCGGGGGGCCTCACAGATACGCAGTATTTT. The encoded protein is CASSLLTAGGLTDTQYF.

The J gene is TRBJ1-2, the V gene TRBV28; D may be TRBD1 (5 bases). Trimming removed 5 bases at V and 1 base at J, with 20 bases between. The CDR3 covers 17 residues. Germline CDR1 and CDR2: MDHEN and SYDVKM. The DNA of the CDR3 is TGTGCCAGCAGTCCATCTCCCGAGACAGTGATTAACTATGGCTACACCTTC. Translated: CASSPSPETVINYGYTF.

The chain combines TRBV4-3 with TRBJ1-5; TRBD1 aligns across 7 bases. The CDR3 is 16 amino acids. The germline V gene has CDR1 LGHNA and CDR2 YSLEER. V trimming: 6 bases; J trimming: 0 bases; junction bases outside the gene matches: 8. The CDR3 spells CASSRTGTDSNQPQHF. The CDR3 coding sequence is TGCGCCAGCAGTCGAACGGGGACAGATAGCAATCAGCCCCAGCATTTT.

This clone was observed a few times. CDR3 protein: CASSQSGGYGYTF. CDR3 bases: TGCGCCAGCAGCCAATCAGGGGGCTATGGCTACACCTTC. The chain links TRBV10-2 to TRBJ1-2; 7 nucleotides line up with TRBD1. The V and J ends lost 6 bases and 4 bases, in that order; junction bases with no gene match: 5. Germline V gives CDR1 WSHSY, CDR2 SAAADI. CDR3 size: 13 residues.

This rearrangement joins TRBV6-6 to TRBJ2-3; TRBD2 matches at 11 bases. Germline V gives CDR1 MNHNY, CDR2 SVGAGI (reference sequence). V shed 2 bases and J 6 bases; nucleotides not matched to a gene: 7. The CDR3 covers 16 residues. CDR3 region: CASSYTSGGSSDTQYF. The CDR3 bases are TGTGCCAGCAGTTACACTAGCGGGGGTTCTTCTGATACGCAGTATTTT.

This clone was counted only a few times. This rearrangement joins TRBV6-5 to TRBJ1-6; weak D call: TRBD1 (5 bases). From germline, CDR1 is MNHEY and CDR2 SVGAGI. Trimming took 0 bases from V and 10 from J, leaving 13 bases between them. The CDR3 is 15 residues long. The chain's CDR3 is CASSYSRGAMSPLHF. CDR3 DNA: TGTGCCAGCAGTTACTCGCGGGGCGCGATGTCACCCCTCCACTTT.

CDR3 protein: CAWTGTGWDEKLFF. CDR3 DNA: TGTGCCTGGACAGGGACAGGGTGGGATGAAAAACTGTTTTTT. The rearrangement links TRBV30 to TRBJ1-4, with 9 bases fitting TRBD1. The CDR3 is made up of 14 amino acids. With V trimmed by 4 bases and J by 6 bases, 6 bases remained unmatched. Looked up from germline, CDR1 is GTSNPN and CDR2 is SVGIG (reference sequence).

This chain links TRBV14 with TRBJ2-7; a weak D match, TRBD2 (7 bases). Trimming removed 4 bases at V and 6 bases at J, with 28 bases between. The CDR3 has 18 residues. The germline V gene has CDR1 SGHDN and CDR2 FVKESK. CDR3 residues: CASSRLGGLSLRSGEQYV. The CDR3 nucleotides are TGTGCCAGCAGCCGACTGGGGGGGCTTAGTCTACGAAGCGGCGAGCAGTACGTC.

The chain joins TRBV11-2 to TRBJ2-1, with D tentatively TRBD2 (5 bases). The ends were cut back, 5 bases at V and 2 bases at J, with 13 bases in the middle. Germline CDR1 is SGHAT and CDR2 is FQNNGV. The CDR3 is 15 amino acids. CDR3 residues: CASSRDRGTYNEQFF. CDR3 coding DNA: TGTGCCAGCAGCCGAGACCGGGGTACCTACAATGAGCAGTTCTTC.

V gene TRBV7-9 combines with J gene TRBJ1-6; the D is unclear. This CDR3 is built from 15 residues. Trimming removed 5 bases at V and 7 bases at J, with 15 bases between. Germline values: CDR1 SEHNR, CDR2 FQNEAQ (reference sequence). The CDR3: CASSLDQEQNSPLHF. In nucleotides, the CDR3 is TGTGCCAGCAGCCTTGACCAGGAACAAAATTCACCCCTCCACTTT.

This sequence joins TRBV4-1 and TRBJ1-2; 7 bases are a match to TRBD1. Germline V CDR1 and CDR2: MGHRA, YSYEKL. V dropped 1 base and J dropped 5; count of bases not matched to a gene: 7. The CDR3 runs to 15 residues. CDR3 bases: TGCGCCAGCAGCCAAGGACAGGGACGTATGTATGGCTACACCTTC. This codes for CASSQGQGRMYGYTF.

The chain joins TRBV11-1 to TRBJ1-1, with 9 bases that match TRBD1. The V gene's germline CDR1 is SGHAT and CDR2 FQDESV (reference sequence). The junction had 4 bases not matched to a gene; V was cut back by 4 bases and J by 1 base. The CDR3 loop spans 15 amino acids. The CDR3 sequence is CASSSRDRANTEAFF. The CDR3 coding sequence is TGTGCCAGCAGCTCGCGGGACAGGGCGAACACTGAAGCTTTCTTT.

This chain uses TRBV25-1 with TRBJ2-3; 15 bases are a match to TRBD2. CDR1 is MGHDK, CDR2 SYGVNS, per germline. The CDR3 covers 17 residues. With V trimmed by 4 bases and J by 6 bases, 8 bases remained unmatched. CDR3 amino acids: CASSGTSGGAVGDTQYF. The CDR3 bases are TGTGCCAGCAGTGGGACTAGCGGGGGGGCCGTCGGGGATACGCAGTATTTT.

This rearrangement joins TRBV7-2 to TRBJ2-3; D possibly corresponds to TRBD1 (6 bases). CDR1 SGHTA and CDR2 FQGNSA come from the germline V gene. V was clipped by 5 bases and J by 6 bases, with 15 bases between them. This CDR3 spans 14 amino acids. CDR3 loop: CASSVQGHRDTQYF. CDR3 DNA: TGTGCCAGCAGCGTACAGGGTCATAGGGATACGCAGTATTTT.